These 5 T cell receptor beta chains originate from one sample sequenced in a study of blood T cells in healthy people across ages. Together with a sample-barcoded 5' primer, a J-beta primer mix was included in a second PCR lasting about 6 to 12 cycles. TCRdb passed the 5' RACE reads through MiXCR, listing each CDR3 protein once. The profile shows fewer than 2,000,000 distinct CDR3 sequences, around 42% of them singletons. Source material: blood. The receptor source for this set is a human donor in good health.

V usage is TRBV2 and J usage is TRBJ2-5, with 7 bases that match TRBD1. Trimming removed 7 bases from V and 5 bases from J; junction bases left unmatched: 7. The germline V gene encodes CDR1 SNHLY and CDR2 FYNNEI. The CDR3 loop spans 13 amino acids. The CDR3 sequence: CASKLLQGETQYF. CDR3 coding DNA: TGTGCCAGCAAATTGTTACAGGGGGAGACCCAGTACTTC.

This clonotype was picked up a small number of times. The junction departs from the called germline gene at one end, perhaps through a read error. The V gene is TRBV4-3, the J gene TRBJ2-1, with 7 bases aligning to TRBD1. The CDR3 spans 13 residues. CDR1 and CDR2 (germline): LGHNA, YSLEER. CDR3 bases: TGCGCCAACAGCCGCCAGGGGGACAGAGAGCAGTTCTTC. It specifies CANSRQGDREQFF.

A few counts support this clonotype. The CDR3 is CASSEQGSSVYF. The DNA of the CDR3 is TGTGCCAGCAGTGAACAGGGTTCATCGGTGTACTTC. The chain combines TRBV2 with TRBJ2-5; tentatively, D is TRBD1 (5 bases). This CDR3 region has 12 residues. Trimming removed 2 bases at V and 13 bases at J, with 14 bases between. CDR1 and CDR2 (germline): SNHLY, FYNNEI.

The chain combines TRBV3-1 with TRBJ2-4; D not certain. The J call may not be correct, given that the DNA end is closer to TRBJ2-7. Per germline, CDR1 LGHDT and CDR2 YNNKEL (reference sequence). The CDR3 is 14 residues long. DNA of the CDR3: TGTGCCAGCAGCCAAGATCAGGACGCCTACGAGCAGTACTTC. Translating gives CASSQDQDAYEQYF.

This clonotype was picked up a small number of times. The chain recombines TRBV7-2 with TRBJ1-5, with D tentatively TRBD1 (6 bases). Germline lookup yields CDR1 SGHTA and CDR2 FQGNSA. There are 15 residues in the CDR3. V lost 5 bases and J lost 7, with 18 bases in between. As DNA, the CDR3 is TGTGCCAGCAGCCCCCAAAGGGGGGGCGGGCAGCCCCAGCATTTT. Protein: CASSPQRGGGQPQHF.